This TCR beta chain appears in the sequencing data of a study of identical twins. Notes on the study in general: Invariant MAIT and iNKT cells may have partly biased zero-insertion analyses. Twin pairs' shared out-of-frame alpha sequences were enriched in low generation probability.

Turning to this clonotype: Its cognate antigen is unknown.

The CDR3 sequence is 12 residues long. Deletions cut 6 bases from V and 4 bases from J, with 6 bases between. Germline CDR1 MNHNY, CDR2 SVGAGI (reference sequence). It was template switching that added a universal primer site, and there were unique molecular identifiers on the cDNA. TCRdb fed the 5' RACE reads into MiXCR, producing one record per CDR3 protein. The sample includes 350,000 to 600,000 distinct CDR3 sequences, 13% to 15% seen only once; the top ten take roughly 0.56%. The same specimen was also included in a second study, on yellow fever vaccine responses in identical twins. That source reports: Twins reportedly mounted vaccine T cell responses that seemed partly convergent, partly personalized.

Sequenced sample: CD4+ T cells sorted from blood. This receptor was taken from a woman between 18 and 29 years old in good health. The V and J genes are TRBV6-6 and TRBJ2-2, with D hard to call. CDR3: CASRPATGELFF. The CDR3 nucleotides read TGTGCCAGCAGACCAGCCACCGGGGAGCTGTTTTTT.